This T cell receptor (beta chain) is drawn from a study of response to subunit inactivated influenza vaccine. General study results and limits: The authors offered the suggestion that each seasonal influenza vaccination recruits few new T cells.

With regard to this clonotype: The target antigen is unknown.

One entry per CDR3 protein results from TCRdb running MiXCR on the RT-PCR reads. Seen here are more than 150,000 distinct CDR3 sequences, roughly 10% observed once, and the top ten hold roughly 40%. The source was CD8+ T cells sorted from PBMCs, collected less than 25 months after vaccination. This clonotype was obtained from a man between 50 and 69 years old who received an inactivated influenza vaccine.

The DNA of the CDR3 is TGTGCCAGCACCCCCGCGGGCACTGAAGCTTTCTTT. Encoded protein: CASTPAGTEAFF. The chain carries TRBV7-8 and TRBJ1-1, with no clear D. V lost 7 bases and J 4 bases, leaving 10 bases between the germline ends. CDR1 is SGHVS and CDR2 is FQNEAQ in the germline V gene. This CDR3 has 12 amino acids. Drawing the rest from reference TRBV7-8 and TRBJ1-1, the complete variable domain is GAGVSQSPRYKVAKRGQDVALRCDPISGHVSLFWYQQALGQGPEFLTYFQNEAQLDKSGLPSDRFFAERPEGSVSTLKIQRTQQEDSAVYLCASTPAGTEAFFGQGTRLTVV.